This T cell receptor (beta chain) was sequenced in a study of human T cells and chemical hapten exposure. About the research overall: Largely, small differences in pooled library volume made per-sample TCR yields vary.

Germline assignment: CDR1 SGHTA and CDR2 FQGNSA. V shed 1 base, J shed 4 bases, and the junction held 9 bases outside the gene matches. The CDR3 is 17 residues long. In its sample, this clonotype was seen a few times. The time point is: pre-sensitization, week 0. Stated treatment: therapeutic diphenylcyclopropenone sensitization with weekly scalp DPC. For the library, individual cDNA molecules each received unique molecular identifiers. One entry per CDR3 protein results from TCRdb running MiXCR on the RACE reads. This sample has more than 250,000 distinct CDR3 sequences; 7% to 10% occur once, and the top ten carry 2% to 2.5%.

This clonotype was obtained from a woman aged 40 to 49 with alopecia areata. Some clones in this sample may be carry-over from other donors' samples. The sample here was whole blood, taken in connection with sensitization to the hapten diphenylcyclopropenone (DPC). V is TRBV7-2 and J is TRBJ2-1, with TRBD2 matching 8 bases. CDR3 loop: CASSLVGVSGNYNEQFF. CDR3 bases: TGTGCCAGCAGCTTAGTTGGAGTTAGCGGGAATTACAATGAGCAGTTCTTC.